These 20 T cell receptor beta chains share one sample of origin, sequenced in a study of blood T cell repertoires in COVID-19. Sequenced by immunoSEQ multiplex PCR; TCRdb stores in-frame clones only, minus some. Here the sample spans about 160,000 clones, approximately 86% being singletons. Sequencing was carried out using peripheral blood. All receptors derive from an elderly man with COVID-19, enrolled during active disease.

The count of this clone is one. The chain carries TRBV14 and TRBJ2-4, with D maybe TRBD1 (5 bases). The CDR3 runs to 18 residues. The germline gives CDR1 SGHDN, CDR2 FVKESK. V lost 0 bases and J lost 0, with 15 bases in between. The CDR3 protein is CASSQDPRQGLAKNIQYF. CDR3 coding DNA: TGTGCCAGCAGCCAAGATCCAAGGCAGGGTTTAGCCAAAAACATTCAGTACTTC.

V usage is TRBV10-2 and J usage is TRBJ2-1; 7 bases are shared with TRBD1. The J segment lost 8 bases and the V segment lost 3 bases, leaving 10 bases of the junction unmatched. The CDR3 runs to 15 residues. CDR1 is WSHSY, CDR2 SAAADI, per germline. The CDR3 DNA follows: TGCGCCAGCAGTGACACGAGACAGGGTTGGGATGAGCAGTTCTTC. Translating it yields CASSDTRQGWDEQFF.

This clone was detected only once. V gene TRBV4-3 combines with J gene TRBJ2-3; the D gene is possibly TRBD2 (6 bases). The CDR3 length is 16 residues. V was clipped by 3 bases and J by 0 bases, with 13 bases between them. The germline V gene encodes CDR1 LGHNA and CDR2 YSLEER. The CDR3 nucleotides are TGCGCCAGCAGCCAGGATAGCGGAACTAGCACAGATACGCAGTATTTT. This sequence encodes CASSQDSGTSTDTQYF.

This clone is a singleton in its sample. The chain combines TRBV2 with TRBJ1-1; D not resolved. Trimming left V 4 bases short and J 2 bases short, with 8 bases between. The CDR3 totals 13 residues. Germline CDR1 and CDR2: SNHLY and FYNNEI. CDR3 DNA: TGTGCCAGCAGTGTTGACACCAACACTGAAGCTTTCTTT. Translating it yields CASSVDTNTEAFF.

The gene calls are TRBV5-1 and TRBJ2-3; the D is unclear. Germline CDR1 SGHRS, CDR2 YFSETQ. V was clipped by 4 bases and J by 0 bases, with 15 bases between them. The CDR3 runs to 16 residues. CDR3 loop: CASSTKRGTSTDTQYF. The CDR3 coding sequence is TGCGCCAGCAGCACCAAGAGAGGTACTAGCACAGATACGCAGTATTTT.

The chain employs TRBV7-2 and TRBJ2-7; D is unclear. The CDR3 runs to 15 residues. In germline, CDR1 is SGHTA, CDR2 FQGNSA. Trimming took off 1 base at V and 3 bases at J, with 13 bases between the two ends. Here the CDR3 DNA reads TGTGCCAGCAGCTTAGATAGAGGCATTTACTACGAGCAGTACTTC. It translates to CASSLDRGIYYEQYF.

The chain uses TRBV7-9 and TRBJ1-1, with D unresolved. V gave up 4 bases and J gave up 6 bases, with 9 bases separating them. This CDR3 has 12 amino acids. Germline assignment: CDR1 SEHNR and CDR2 FQNEAQ (reference sequence). DNA of the CDR3: TGTGCCAGCAGCTGGGCCGGTGCTGAAGCTTTCTTT. This sequence encodes CASSWAGAEAFF.

The chain links TRBV3-1 (or the pseudogene TRBV3-2) to TRBJ2-7; 14 nucleotides line up with TRBD2. J gave up 4 bases and V 5 bases, and 4 bases lay outside the gene matches. There are 15 residues in the CDR3. From germline, CDR1 is LGHDT and CDR2 YNNKEL (reference sequence). DNA of the CDR3: TGTGCCAGCAGCTCGGGACTAGCGGGGGAGTACGAGCAGTACTTC. Its translation: CASSSGLAGEYEQYF.

The V gene is TRBV5-1, the J gene TRBJ2-3; a weak D match, TRBD2 (6 bases). The CDR3 sequence is 12 residues long. Trimming took 3 bases from V and 10 from J, leaving 12 bases between them. Germline loops: CDR1 SGHRS, CDR2 YFSETQ. CDR3 DNA sequence: TGCGCCAGCAGCTGGGACTCCAATCCGCAGTATTTT. It codes for CASSWDSNPQYF.

The chain uses TRBV3-1 (or the pseudogene TRBV3-2) and TRBJ1-4, with unresolved D. This CDR3 has 13 amino acids. CDR1 is LGHDT, CDR2 YNNKEL, per germline (reference sequence). Between the trimmed V and J ends, which lost 3 bases and 8 bases, there was a span of 10 bases. DNA for the CDR3: TGTGCCAGCAGCCATGGCGGGGTGGAAAAACTGTTTTTT. Protein: CASSHGGVEKLFF.

This clone was observed a few times. J is TRBJ1-2 and V is TRBV4-2; no definite D call. The germline V gene encodes CDR1 LGHNA and CDR2 YNFKEQ. V lost 0 bases and J 8 bases, leaving 7 bases between the germline ends. CDR3 size: 12 residues. CDR3 loop: CASSQDRIGYTF. The CDR3 coding sequence is TGTGCCAGCAGCCAAGATAGAATAGGCTACACCTTC.

V gene TRBV27 combines with J gene TRBJ1-6; 8 nucleotides line up with TRBD1. CDR3 length: 18 residues. The V gene's germline CDR1 is MNHEY and CDR2 SMNVEV (reference sequence). J gave up 0 bases and V 3 bases, and 7 bases lay outside the gene matches. CDR3 residues: CASSFESTGGSYNSPLHF. The CDR3 nucleotides read TGTGCCAGCAGTTTTGAGAGTACAGGGGGCTCCTATAATTCACCCCTCCACTTT.

This clone was recorded once. One end of the junction varies from germline; a read error may be responsible. The chain uses TRBV6-5 and TRBJ2-7, with D perhaps TRBD1 (5 bases). Germline CDR1 reads MNHEY; CDR2 reads SVGAGI. This CDR3 spans 15 amino acids. CDR3 bases: TGTGTCAGCAGGCGAACTTCGGACATTTACTACGAGCAGTACTTC. It encodes CVSRRTSDIYYEQYF.

This clone showed up just once. This chain connects TRBV6-6 to TRBJ1-4; D is unresolved. CDR3 size: 12 residues. V lost 4 bases to trimming and J lost 10 bases, with 10 bases between them. Germline V gives CDR1 MNHNY, CDR2 SVGAGI (reference sequence). CDR3 in DNA: TGTGCCAGCAGTTCTCCGCGGGGAAAACTGTTTTTT. This translates into CASSSPRGKLFF.

The J gene is TRBJ2-7, the V gene TRBV5-1; D is perhaps TRBD1 (5 bases). Germline CDR1 is SGHRS and CDR2 is YFSETQ. V lost 3 bases, J lost 3 bases, and 10 bases lay in between. CDR3 length: 13 amino acids. CDR3 nucleotides: TGCGCCAGCAGCTATAACCAGGGCTACGAGCAGTACTTC. This gives the protein CASSYNQGYEQYF.

The chain combines TRBV9 with TRBJ1-2, with 7 bases that match TRBD1. This CDR3 is built from 15 residues. V shed 4 bases, J shed 7 bases, and the junction held 13 bases outside the gene matches. Germline-derived CDR1 and CDR2 are SGDLS and YYNGEE. Here the CDR3 reads CASSLIAQGGGGYTF. The CDR3 nucleotides read TGTGCCAGCAGCCTAATAGCTCAGGGGGGAGGTGGCTACACCTTC.

The CDR3 region has the DNA TGTGCCAGCAGCTTTGGACAGGCCTATGGCTACACCTTC. Protein: CASSFGQAYGYTF. This chain connects TRBV7-8 to TRBJ1-2; TRBD1 matches 7 bases. From germline, CDR1 is SGHVS and CDR2 FQNEAQ. The CDR3 extends over 13 amino acids. With V trimmed by 3 bases and J by 4 bases, 2 bases remained unmatched.

The chain employs TRBV6-1 and TRBJ1-5; D remains unclear. Per the germline V gene, CDR1 is MNHNS and CDR2 is SASEGT. Trimming pared 3 bases from V and 5 bases from J, leaving 2 bases between. The CDR3 has 11 residues. CDR3 DNA sequence: TGTGCCAGCAGTGACGATCAGCCCCAGCATTTT. It yields the protein CASSDDQPQHF.

The chain carries TRBV5-4 and TRBJ1-6, with D maybe TRBD1 (6 bases). CDR1 is SGHNT, CDR2 YYREEE, per germline (reference sequence). The CDR3 covers 14 residues. The V end was cut by 4 bases, the J end by 10 bases, with 15 bases between. CDR3 protein: CASSRQTGYSPLHF. As DNA, the CDR3 is TGTGCCAGCAGCCGACAAACAGGGTACTCACCCCTCCACTTT.

The J gene is TRBJ1-2, the V gene TRBV27; 9 nucleotides align to TRBD1. The junction had 13 bases not matched to a gene; V was cut back by 3 bases and J by 2 bases. Germline CDR1 MNHEY, CDR2 SMNVEV (reference sequence). CDR3 size: 18 residues. The CDR3 DNA is TGTGCCAGCAGTTTCCGACGGACAGGGGTTAAGGAGAACTATGGCTACACCTTC. Amino acids: CASSFRRTGVKENYGYTF.